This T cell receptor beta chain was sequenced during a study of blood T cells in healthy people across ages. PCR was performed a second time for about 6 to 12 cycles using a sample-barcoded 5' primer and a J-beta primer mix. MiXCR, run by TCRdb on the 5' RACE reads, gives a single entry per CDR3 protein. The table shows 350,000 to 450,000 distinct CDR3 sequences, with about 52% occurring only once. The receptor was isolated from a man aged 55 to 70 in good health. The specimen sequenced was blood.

The DNA of the CDR3 is TGTGCCAGCAGTTACCTGGGACTGGGCAATCAGCCCCAGCATTTT. It specifies CASSYLGLGNQPQHF. The chain employs TRBV6-6 and TRBJ1-5; D perhaps matches TRBD1 (5 bases). Germline CDR1 MNHNY, CDR2 SVGAGI (reference sequence). The germline V and J ends were trimmed by 2 bases and 2 bases, with 10 bases remaining between them. The length of the CDR3 is 15 residues.